This T cell receptor (beta chain) derives from a study of shared clonotypes between healthy human individuals. Notes on the study in general: It was the non-shared clonotypes that had lower generation probabilities than clonotypes shared by all four donors.

On this clone: As yet, its antigen is unknown.

Sorted-subset replicate PCRs used about 200 ng DNA, around 31,000 T cell genomes. Some clones are missing from TCRdb's copy, which holds only in-frame ones; the method was immunoSEQ multiplex PCR. The sample lists more than 200,000 clones; over 50% were seen once. The specimen was memory CD4+ T cells sorted from blood. Subset meaning: CD45RA-negative fraction. The source is a man aged 25 to 40 in good health.

This chain's CDR3 is CASSTVSGRRTDTQYF. CDR3 nucleotides: TGTGCCAGCAGTACCGTCTCCGGGCGTCGCACAGATACGCAGTATTTT. The chain is built from TRBV25-1 and TRBJ2-3; D is unclear. This CDR3 comprises 16 residues. V lost 5 bases and J lost 1, with 16 bases in between. Germline CDR1 is MGHDK and CDR2 is SYGVNS.